The 9 T cell receptor beta chains given below trace back to one sample, sequenced in a study of blood T cell repertoires in COVID-19. Measured with immunoSEQ multiplex PCR; TCRdb has only the in-frame clones, and not every one. The table lists over 250,000 clones, approximately 90% of them singletons, with 0.9% to 1.2% in the top ten. Sequences were obtained from PBMCs or T cells enriched from blood (not recorded which). Source of these receptors: a woman aged 25 to 39 who had recovered from COVID-19.

This chain links TRBV18 with TRBJ2-6, with a possible D match to TRBD2 (5 bases). The CDR3 contains 14 residues. CDR1 KGHSH and CDR2 LQKENI come from the germline V gene. Trimming stripped 9 bases from V and 2 bases from J, with 11 bases between. The CDR3 is CASGEEAGANVLTF. The CDR3 DNA is TGTGCCAGTGGTGAGGAGGCTGGGGCCAACGTCCTGACTTTC.

The CDR3 region is CASSQLLAGGSYNEQFF. The CDR3 DNA reads TGCGCCAGCAGCCAGCTACTAGCGGGAGGCTCCTACAATGAGCAGTTCTTC. This sequence joins TRBV4-3 and TRBJ2-1; 12 bases line up with TRBD2. After removal of 3 bases from V and 0 bases from J, the junction contained 3 bases not matched to a gene. The CDR3 extends over 17 amino acids. Germline V gene data show CDR1 as LGHNA and CDR2 as YSLEER.

This clone was seen only once. The genes are TRBV29-1 and TRBJ2-7; tentatively, D is TRBD1 (6 bases). The CDR3 sequence is 12 residues long. The V end lost 7 bases, the J end lost 0 bases, and 10 bases lay between the germline ends. CDR1 and CDR2 from the germline V gene are SQVTM and ANQGSEA. In DNA form, the CDR3 reads TGCAGCGCTTCGGACAGCTCCTACGAGCAGTACTTC. It yields the protein CSASDSSYEQYF.

This rearrangement joins TRBV28 to TRBJ1-2; D is ambiguous. The CDR3 sequence is 13 residues long. The V end lost 2 bases, the J end lost 6 bases, and 10 bases lay between the germline ends. Per the germline V gene, CDR1 is MDHEN and CDR2 is SYDVKM. CDR3 protein: CASSLPGNDGYTF. The CDR3 DNA reads as TGTGCCAGCAGTTTACCCGGGAACGATGGCTACACCTTC.

This chain links TRBV7-2 with TRBJ2-2; D unresolved. The CDR3 spans 13 residues. The V and J ends lost 1 base and 3 bases respectively, with 3 bases between them. Germline V gives CDR1 SGHTA, CDR2 FQGNSA. CDR3 in DNA: TGTGCCAGCAGCTTAGTAGACACCGGGGAGCTGTTTTTT. This gives the protein CASSLVDTGELFF.

The rearrangement joins TRBV6-2 or TRBV6-3 to TRBJ1-1; 9 nucleotides match TRBD1. J was trimmed by 1 base and V by 5 bases; bases with no gene match: 5. This CDR3 region has 15 residues. Germline lookup yields CDR1 MNHEY and CDR2 SVGEGT. CDR3 protein: CASSTGGAGNTEAFF. DNA of the CDR3: TGTGCCAGCAGTACAGGGGGCGCAGGGAACACTGAAGCTTTCTTT.

The chain links TRBV7-9 to TRBJ1-1; D is unresolved. Germline assignment: CDR1 SEHNR and CDR2 FQNEAQ (reference sequence). This CDR3 contains 14 residues. The ends were cut back, 1 base at V and 4 bases at J, with 10 bases in the middle. The CDR3 nucleotides are TGTGCCAGCAGCTTAGTTGTGTTGGCCACTGAAGCTTTCTTT. Its protein product is CASSLVVLATEAFF.

About this clone itself: This specimen includes other DNA sequences encoding the same CDR3. The chain carries TRBV5-1 and TRBJ2-7; TRBD2 aligns across 14 bases. The CDR3 is made up of 15 amino acids. CDR1 is SGHRS, CDR2 YFSETQ, per germline. V was clipped by 3 bases and J by 3 bases; unmatched bases: 2. CDR3 in DNA: TGCGCCAGCAGCTCCGGGACTAGCGGGAGCTACGAGCAGTACTTC. Amino acids: CASSSGTSGSYEQYF.

The chain joins TRBV14 to TRBJ2-7; no clear D gene. Trimming stripped 0 bases from V and 6 bases from J, with 12 bases between. Germline-derived CDR1 and CDR2 are SGHDN and FVKESK. The CDR3 has 14 amino acids. The CDR3, as DNA: TGTGCCAGCAGCCAAGAGTGGAGAACGGGCGAGCAGTACTTC. This encodes CASSQEWRTGEQYF.